This TCR beta chain was captured by sequencing in a study of Tregs in tolerant kidney transplant recipients. TCRdb's table, derived via immunoSEQ multiplex PCR, lists solely in-frame clones and lacks some. The top ten clones hold less than 0.75% of a sample with 200,000 to 300,000 clones, around 82% of them seen once. The V gene end was trimmed by 4 bases and the J gene end by 8 bases; junction bases not matched to a gene: 9. The CDR3 contains 14 residues. Germline V lookup: CDR1 GTSNPN, CDR2 SVGIG (reference sequence). The chain combines TRBV30 with TRBJ1-5, with 9 bases matching TRBD1. Input material: CD4+ T cells from blood. This receptor was identified in a human donor in good health. CDR3 nucleotides: TGTGCCTGGAATATAGGACAGGGGCACGAGCCCCAGCATTTT. It is translated as CAWNIGQGHEPQHF.